The next 9 T cell receptor beta chains were all read from a single sample in a study of cytomegalovirus exposure and HLA in healthy donors. It was with 60 Vbeta and 13 Jbeta primers that the PCR ran. Generated by immunoSEQ multiplex PCR, the TCRdb table keeps only in-frame clones and is missing some. There are a few hundred thousand clones in the sample; 60% to 80% occur only once, and roughly 2% lies in the top ten. Sequencing was carried out using PBMCs. The source is a woman aged 30 to 39 in good health and CMV-seronegative.

The CDR3 nucleotides read TGTGCCAGCTCAGACCGGGACAGGGGAGAAAAACTGTTTTTT. It is translated as CASSDRDRGEKLFF. The chain has TRBV18 and TRBJ1-4; 10 positions match TRBD1. Looked up from germline, CDR1 is KGHSH and CDR2 is LQKENI. The CDR3 has 14 residues. J was trimmed by 8 bases and V by 5 bases; bases with no gene match: 5. Drawing the rest from reference TRBV18 and TRBJ1-4, the complete variable domain is NAGVMQNPRHLVRRRGQEARLRCSPMKGHSHVYWYRQLPEEGLKFMVYLQKENIIDESGMPKERFSAEFPKEGPSILRIQQVVRGDSAAYFCASSDRDRGEKLFFGSGTQLSVL.

The V call is TRBV7-3, the J call TRBJ2-1; TRBD2 matches 8 bases. Looked up from germline, CDR1 is SGHTA and CDR2 is FQGTGA. The CDR3 spans 15 residues. Trimming at V came to 5 bases and at J to 3 bases, leaving 6 bases not matched to a gene. CDR3 loop: CASSPGLAFYNEQFF. The CDR3 DNA is TGTGCCAGCAGCCCCGGACTAGCATTCTACAATGAGCAGTTCTTC.

This clone was seen a handful of times. The rearrangement links TRBV7-9 to TRBJ1-1, with D tentatively TRBD1 (5 bases). Germline CDR1 reads SEHNR; CDR2 reads FQNEAQ (reference sequence). Deletions cut 1 base from V and 3 bases from J, with 12 bases between. There are 15 residues in the CDR3. For the CDR3, the DNA is TGTGCCAGCAGCTTAGACCAGGGCGGCGACACTGAAGCTTTCTTT. Translating it yields CASSLDQGGDTEAFF.

The gene calls are TRBV2 and TRBJ1-4; 8 bases line up with TRBD1. This CDR3 spans 14 amino acids. With 5 bases clipped from V and 8 bases from J, the junction kept 7 bases outside the gene matches. Germline loops: CDR1 SNHLY, CDR2 FYNNEI. In nucleotides, the CDR3 is TGTGCCAGCAGTTTTCAGGGGGCGGCAGAAAAACTGTTTTTT. It encodes CASSFQGAAEKLFF.

The V and J genes are TRBV5-1 and TRBJ1-6, with D unclear. Trimming took off 2 bases at V and 8 bases at J, with 8 bases between the two ends. CDR1 is SGHRS and CDR2 is YFSETQ in the germline V gene. The CDR3 is 13 amino acids. In nucleotides, the CDR3 is TGCGCCAGCAGCTTCAGGCAGGATTCACCCCTCCACTTT. Amino acids: CASSFRQDSPLHF.

The V call is TRBV7-9, the J call TRBJ1-4, with 7 positions matching TRBD1. V lost 1 base to trimming and J lost 7 bases; unmatched junction nucleotides: 6. Per germline, CDR1 SEHNR and CDR2 FQNEAQ (reference sequence). The CDR3 loop spans 15 amino acids. CDR3 sequence: CASSLGDSTSEKLFF. CDR3 in DNA: TGTGCCAGCAGCTTAGGGGACAGCACGAGTGAAAAACTGTTTTTT.

The rearrangement uses TRBV29-1 and TRBJ2-1; TRBD2 matches 7 bases. Looked up from germline, CDR1 is SQVTM and CDR2 is ANQGSEA. The CDR3 has 14 residues. The V gene end was trimmed by 7 bases and the J gene end by 0 bases; junction bases not matched to a gene: 6. CDR3 in amino acids: CSGELASSYNEQFF. The CDR3 region has the DNA TGCAGCGGGGAACTAGCGAGCTCCTACAATGAGCAGTTCTTC.

This chain links TRBV30 with TRBJ1-5; TRBD1 agrees at 8 bases. CDR1 and CDR2 from the germline V gene are GTSNPN and SVGIG (reference sequence). This CDR3 spans 15 amino acids. After removal of 6 bases from V and 6 bases from J, the junction contained 13 bases not matched to a gene. DNA of the CDR3: TGTGCCTGCCCCCCGCCGAGACAGGGGCCTCAGCCCCAGCATTTT. Residues: CACPPPRQGPQPQHF. Combining the CDR3 with reference TRBV30 and TRBJ1-5 gives the whole variable domain SQTIHQWPATLVQPVGSPLSLECTVEGTSNPNLYWYRQAAGRGLQLLFYSVGIGQISSEVPQNLSASRPQDRQFILSSKKLLLSDSGFYLCACPPPRQGPQPQHFGDGTRLSIL.

The V and J genes are TRBV6-1 and TRBJ1-3, with a possible D match to TRBD1 (5 bases). Germline V CDR1 and CDR2: MNHNS, SASEGT. The V and J ends lost 6 bases and 4 bases respectively, with 13 bases between them. CDR3 length: 14 amino acids. The CDR3 spells CASSRLDKGNTIYF. For the CDR3, the DNA is TGTGCCAGCAGCAGACTGGACAAGGGAAACACCATATATTTT.